The 19 T cell receptor beta chains below all came from one sample that was sequenced in a study of control samples from healthy donors and cancer patients. Clones were read by immunoSEQ multiplex PCR, and TCRdb kept only the in-frame ones, dropping some. The sample yields about 120,000 clones, approximately 92% seen once. Sequencing used PBMCs. These receptors originate from a man aged 80 or over with head and neck cancer.

This chain connects TRBV30 to TRBJ1-6; D uncertain. Between the trimmed V and J ends, which lost 1 base and 7 bases, there was a span of 8 bases. This CDR3 has 13 residues. Germline loops: CDR1 GTSNPN, CDR2 SVGIG (reference sequence). CDR3 coding DNA: TGTGCCTGGAGTGGACGAGCAAATTCACCCCTCCACTTT. This translates into CAWSGRANSPLHF.

This clone showed up just once. V and J are TRBV5-6 and TRBJ2-1; the match to TRBD2 covers 10 bases. This CDR3 is built from 15 residues. With V trimmed by 2 bases and J by 9 bases, 8 bases remained unmatched. The V gene's germline CDR1 is SGHDT and CDR2 YYEEEE. The DNA for the CDR3 is TGTGCCAGCAGCTTACGGCTAGCGGGGGTGAGTGAGCAGTTCTTC. Translating gives CASSLRLAGVSEQFF.

The V gene is TRBV24-1, the J gene TRBJ2-5; a weak D match, TRBD1 (6 bases). CDR1 and CDR2 (germline): KGHDR, SFDVKD. V lost 3 bases and J 5 bases, leaving 9 bases between the germline ends. The CDR3 contains 13 residues. CDR3 in amino acids: CATSDPGEETQYF. The CDR3, as DNA: TGTGCCACCAGTGATCCAGGGGAGGAGACCCAGTACTTC.

The V and J genes are TRBV5-4 and TRBJ2-5; D possibly uses TRBD1 or TRBD2 (6 bases each). CDR1 SGHNT and CDR2 YYREEE come from the germline V gene (reference sequence). Trimming took 2 bases from V and 4 from J, leaving 9 bases between them. The CDR3 extends over 13 amino acids. The CDR3 sequence: CASSLGGSETQYF. The DNA for the CDR3 is TGTGCCAGCAGCTTAGGGGGGTCAGAGACCCAGTACTTC. Supplemented by reference TRBV5-4 and TRBJ2-5, the full variable domain reads ETGVTQSPTHLIKTRGQQVTLRCSSQSGHNTVSWYQQALGQGPQFIFQYYREEENGRGNFPPRFSGLQFPNYSSELNVNALELDDSALYLCASSLGGSETQYFGPGTRLLVL.

V is TRBV6-5 and J is TRBJ2-7, with a possible D match to TRBD1 (6 bases). The CDR3 totals 16 residues. V was trimmed by 1 base and J by 5 bases, leaving 18 bases between them. Germline values: CDR1 MNHEY, CDR2 SVGAGI. CDR3 region: CASSYFIQGPANEQYF. The CDR3 nucleotides are TGTGCCAGCAGTTACTTTATACAGGGACCCGCCAACGAGCAGTACTTC.

The chain carries TRBV6-5 and TRBJ2-7; 10 nucleotides line up with TRBD2. With 2 bases clipped from V and 6 bases from J, the junction kept 4 bases outside the gene matches. The CDR3 length is 14 residues. Germline values: CDR1 MNHEY, CDR2 SVGAGI. In DNA, the CDR3 is TGTGCCAGCAGTTACGGGACTAGCGTCGGCGAGCAGTACTTC. Protein: CASSYGTSVGEQYF.

V gene TRBV5-1 combines with J gene TRBJ2-7, with D maybe TRBD2 (6 bases). V lost 1 base and J 0 bases, leaving 11 bases between the germline ends. This CDR3 has 15 residues. Germline CDR1 reads SGHRS; CDR2 reads YFSETQ. The DNA of the CDR3 is TGCGCCAGCAGCTTGAACGGGGACTTCTCCTACGAGCAGTACTTC. This codes for CASSLNGDFSYEQYF.

V gene TRBV6-1 combines with J gene TRBJ1-2; D possibly corresponds to TRBD1 (5 bases). The length of the CDR3 is 12 residues. Trimming stripped 3 bases from V and 4 bases from J, with 6 bases between. Looked up from germline, CDR1 is MNHNS and CDR2 is SASEGT. The DNA for the CDR3 is TGTGCCAGCAGTGACCAGGGCTATGGCTACACCTTC. Protein sequence: CASSDQGYGYTF.

This clone was seen once. The chain's CDR3 is CASSPRTGDDTQYF. CDR3 coding DNA: TGTGCCAGCTCGCCGAGGACAGGGGATGATACGCAGTATTTT. The V call is TRBV18, the J call TRBJ2-3; TRBD1 matches at 9 bases. The V gene end was trimmed by 6 bases and the J gene end by 6 bases; junction bases not matched to a gene: 7. The CDR3 has 14 residues. Germline V gene sequence: CDR1 KGHSH, CDR2 LQKENI.

The chain has TRBV7-2 and TRBJ1-4; D may be TRBD1 (5 bases). Germline lookup yields CDR1 SGHTA and CDR2 FQGNSA. V dropped 1 base and J dropped 1 base, with 10 bases sitting between them. The CDR3 is 16 amino acids. CDR3 sequence (DNA): TGTGCCAGCAGCTTAGGCGGGGCGGGAACTAATGAAAAACTGTTTTTT. Its protein is CASSLGGAGTNEKLFF.

CDR3 coding DNA: TGTGCCAGCAGCTCAGGAGGGGATCTAGGGGAAGAGACCCAGTACTTC. Protein: CASSSGGDLGEETQYF. This chain uses TRBV7-4 with TRBJ2-5; TRBD2 might be the D (6 bases). The CDR3 sequence is 16 residues long. Trimming took 4 bases from V and 3 from J, leaving 18 bases between them. The germline CDR1 and CDR2 sequences are SGHVT and SQSDAQ.

This rearrangement joins TRBV5-4 to TRBJ2-6; unclear D gene. Germline V CDR1 and CDR2: SGHNT, YYREEE (reference sequence). The CDR3 is made up of 14 amino acids. V was clipped by 3 bases and J by 2 bases, with 6 bases between them. The CDR3 protein is CASSSPTGANVLTF. The CDR3 region has the DNA TGTGCCAGCAGCTCTCCGACTGGGGCCAACGTCCTGACTTTC.

V usage is TRBV7-9 and J usage is TRBJ1-2; D unclear. Germline assignment: CDR1 SEHNR and CDR2 FQNEAQ (reference sequence). Trimming removed 1 base from V and 1 base from J, with 7 bases in between. The length of the CDR3 is 14 residues. The DNA for the CDR3 is TGTGCCAGCAGCTTAGTGGGGAGTAACTATGGCTACACCTTC. Translation: CASSLVGSNYGYTF.

This rearrangement joins TRBV5-8 to TRBJ1-6, with 8 bases fitting TRBD1. This CDR3 is 15 amino acids long. Germline assignment: CDR1 SGHTS and CDR2 YDEGEE. With 7 bases clipped from V and 0 bases from J, the junction kept 3 bases outside the gene matches. CDR3 sequence (DNA): TGTGCCAGCTCAGGGGGCGTCTCCTATAATTCACCCCTCCACTTT. The encoded protein is CASSGGVSYNSPLHF.

The chain recombines TRBV11-2 with TRBJ2-2; D ambiguous. Germline lookup yields CDR1 SGHAT and CDR2 FQNNGV. The CDR3 has 16 amino acids. V lost 7 bases to trimming and J lost 3 bases, with 18 bases between them. DNA for the CDR3: TGTGCCAGCATGCGACTTGCTCAAGAGGACACCGGGGAGCTGTTTTTT. Translation gives CASMRLAQEDTGELFF.

The gene calls are TRBV19 and TRBJ2-3; 7 nucleotides agree with TRBD1. V lost 7 bases and J lost 3; bases outside the gene matches: 13. Germline V CDR1 and CDR2: LNHDA, SQIVND (reference sequence). CDR3 length: 16 amino acids. CDR3 nucleotides: TGTGCCAGTACCCGGTACGACAGGGTCGGAACAGATACGCAGTATTTT. Translating gives CASTRYDRVGTDTQYF.

This clone was recorded once. The V and J genes are TRBV12-3 or TRBV12-4 and TRBJ1-2, with a possible D match to TRBD1 (6 bases). The CDR3 consists of 12 residues. With 6 bases removed from V and 7 bases from J, the gap between germline ends came to 12 bases. CDR3 in DNA: TGTGCCAGCAGGAGGGGGAAGAGTGGCTACACCTTC. It yields the protein CASRRGKSGYTF.

Concerning this clone itself: Other DNA sequences within the sample encode an identical CDR3. V is TRBV9 and J is TRBJ2-3; D remains unclear. Trimming took off 2 bases at V and 3 bases at J, with 7 bases between the two ends. This CDR3 is built from 13 residues. Germline V gives CDR1 SGDLS, CDR2 YYNGEE. The CDR3 DNA reads TGTGCCAGCAGCGTCGGCAGTACAGATACGCAGTATTTT. This sequence encodes CASSVGSTDTQYF.

This clone has just one count. The chain employs TRBV7-8 and TRBJ2-2; 10 bases fit TRBD2. Germline loops: CDR1 SGHVS, CDR2 FQNEAQ. The junction had 7 bases not matched to a gene; V was cut back by 8 bases and J by 4 bases. The CDR3 covers 15 residues. The CDR3 sequence: CASFRLAGPTGELFF. The CDR3 DNA is TGTGCCAGCTTCCGACTAGCGGGTCCCACCGGGGAGCTGTTTTTT.